Below, one T cell receptor (beta chain) is given with its context. The sample is drawn from a study of OX40 agonist ivuxolimab in advanced cancers. The method was immunoSEQ multiplex PCR; TCRdb's version includes in-frame clones alone and lacks a portion of them. The table shows under 70,000 clones, with roughly 90% occurring only once. The CDR3 length is 18 residues. With V trimmed by 4 bases and J by 0 bases, 7 bases remained unmatched. Germline V gives CDR1 MRHNA, CDR2 SNTAGT. The sample in question was CD4+ or CD8+ T cells sorted from blood, obtained in a trial of the OX40 agonist ivuxolimab. This chain connects TRBV6-4 to TRBJ2-6; 9 bases are shared with TRBD1. The clonotype was recovered from an adult with an advanced solid tumor such as melanoma, head and neck, liver or kidney cancer. For the CDR3, the DNA is TGTGCCAGCAGTGCTACCGGGACAGGGAGCTCTGGGGCCAACGTCCTGACTTTC. Translation: CASSATGTGSSGANVLTF.